The clone carrying this T cell receptor beta chain occurred a few times. Its antigen remains unknown. TCRdb processed the RT-PCR reads anew with MiXCR; each CDR3 protein has one entry. The sample records some 850,000 distinct CDR3 sequences, roughly 20% being singletons. Germline V CDR1 and CDR2: SGHRS, YFSETQ. This CDR3 has 16 amino acids. Trimming stripped 4 bases from V and 3 bases from J, with 17 bases between. These data are taken from a study of response to subunit inactivated influenza vaccine. Whole-study findings and limits: New T cells are recruited in small numbers by each seasonal influenza vaccination, according to the authors' suggestion.

The source was PBMCs from blood, collected 5 days after vaccination. This rearrangement joins TRBV5-1 to TRBJ2-1, with D maybe TRBD2 (6 bases). The TCR comes from a man aged 50 to 60 who received an inactivated influenza vaccine. CDR3 in amino acids: CASSTGTPGVYNEQFF. For the CDR3, the DNA is TGCGCCAGCAGCACCGGGACTCCAGGCGTCTACAATGAGCAGTTCTTC.